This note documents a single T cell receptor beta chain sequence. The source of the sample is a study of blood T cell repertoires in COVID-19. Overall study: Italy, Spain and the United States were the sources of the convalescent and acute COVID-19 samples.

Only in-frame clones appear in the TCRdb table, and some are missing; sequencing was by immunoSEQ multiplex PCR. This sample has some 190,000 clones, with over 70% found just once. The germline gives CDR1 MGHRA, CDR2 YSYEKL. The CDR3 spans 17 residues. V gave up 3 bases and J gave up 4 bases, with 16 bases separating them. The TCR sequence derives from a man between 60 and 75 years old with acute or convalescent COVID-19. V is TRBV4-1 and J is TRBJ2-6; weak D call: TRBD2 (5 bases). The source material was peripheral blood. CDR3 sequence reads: CASSQMGEGLGANVLTF. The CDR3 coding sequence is TGCGCCAGCAGCCAGATGGGTGAGGGTTTGGGGGCCAACGTCCTGACTTTC.